This TCR beta chain comes out of a study of blood T cell repertoires in COVID-19 (dated by TCRdb to 2018 to 2021). Regarding the complete study: The collaborator samples originated in the United States, Italy and Spain and spanned the acute and convalescent phases of COVID-19. The samples were drawn from the first 160 participants of the ongoing ImmuneRACE study and from over 950 subjects provided by 6 global collaborators. The repertoires were released in a freely available public database intended as a resource for research on the immune response to SARS-CoV-2. Where available, HLA class I and class II types were obtained from metadata supplied by the sample provider rather than from assay-based typing. The material from the prospective study consisted of cDNA or gDNA derived from T cells, B-cell-depleted T cells, or PBMCs. Sample metadata almost always included a de-identified subject ID, COVID-19 status, age in years and sex. The dataset comprised deeply sampled blood TCRbeta repertoires from subjects exposed to, actively infected with, or recovered from COVID-19. The research as a whole found: The amount of clinical and demographic metadata varied by source and participant and was provided uncurated.

CDR1 and CDR2, per the germline V gene (reference sequence), are PRHDT and FYEKMQ. V loses 4 bases, J loses 2 bases, and the germline ends lie 15 bases apart. From the cysteine up to the phenylalanine, the CDR3 has a length of 15 residues. Just CDR3 DNA is preserved here, 45 bases in frame from base 1. The immunoSEQ Assay, a bias-controlled multiplex PCR, was used to amplify TCRbeta CDR3 regions from genomic DNA. The paper's data handling went like this. Within the assay, amplification of reference gene primers was used to estimate how many nucleated cells each sample contained. To quantify the absolute abundance of each unique TCRbeta CDR3 rearrangement, sequence reads were collapsed and filtered. Productive Simpson clonality was computed per sample as the square root of Simpson's diversity index over productive rearrangements. What TCRdb holds here is the immuneACCESS table cut down to in-frame rearrangements. Part of the clones is not present; checked against another copy, under half of the missing clones reflect an unresolved V gene, and the others are unexplained. V and J calls and clone size come straight from that table; D and trimming were deduced from the DNA. The sample table holds tens of thousands of clones, of which around 79% were seen once. The top ten clones comprise 26% of the sample.

Each collaborating institution followed its own protocols to collect whole blood in K2EDTA tubes. For TCRbeta analysis, collaborators shipped samples as frozen whole blood, isolated PBMCs, or DNA extracted from either of those sample types. On this clone itself: Which antigen it targets is not known. No much larger clone exists at a distance of one base, and base qualities are not known.

Specimen: peripheral blood. The chain couples TRBV13 to TRBJ2-7; TRBD1 is perhaps the D gene, given 5 matching bases. The source is a man between 60 and 75 years old with active or convalescent COVID-19. The sequenced DNA: TGTGCCAGCAGCTCGTTGACCCAGGGTGCCTACGAGCAGTACTTC. Its protein is CASSSLTQGAYEQYF. This CDR3, with the reference TRBV13 and TRBJ2-7 proteins standing in past its ends, gives the full variable domain AAGVIQSPRHLIKEKRETATLKCYPIPRHDTVYWYQQGPGQDPQFLISFYEKMQSDKGSIPDRFSAQQFSDYHSELNMSSLELGDSALYFCASSSLTQGAYEQYFGPGTRLTVT.